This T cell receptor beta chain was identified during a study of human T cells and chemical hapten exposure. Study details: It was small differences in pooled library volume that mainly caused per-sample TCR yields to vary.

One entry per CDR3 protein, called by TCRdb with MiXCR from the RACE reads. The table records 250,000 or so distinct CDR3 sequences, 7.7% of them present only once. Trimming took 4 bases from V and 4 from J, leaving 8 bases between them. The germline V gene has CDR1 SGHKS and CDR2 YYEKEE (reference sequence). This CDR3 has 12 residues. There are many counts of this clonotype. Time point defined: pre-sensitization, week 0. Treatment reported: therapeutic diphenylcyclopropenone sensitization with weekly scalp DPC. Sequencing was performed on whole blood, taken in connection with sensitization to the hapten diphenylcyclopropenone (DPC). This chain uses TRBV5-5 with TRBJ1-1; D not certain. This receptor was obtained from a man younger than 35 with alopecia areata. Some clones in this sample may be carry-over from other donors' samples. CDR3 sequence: CASSRGSTEAFF. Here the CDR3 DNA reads TGTGCCAGCAGCCGCGGGTCCACTGAAGCTTTCTTT.